The 12 T cell receptor beta chains below come from one sample, sequenced in a study of blood T cell repertoires in COVID-19. Here immunoSEQ multiplex PCR was the method, and the copy in TCRdb shows in-frame clones only, minus some. The table shows approximately 120,000 clones, with 70% to 90% occurring only once. The sample was peripheral blood. These receptors were obtained from a human donor in a cohort sampled during active COVID-19.

CDR3 sequence (DNA): TGTGCCAGCAGTTACCACATAGGGGAAGCGGGCTACACCTTC. Translating gives CASSYHIGEAGYTF. The chain combines TRBV6-5 with TRBJ1-2, with D maybe TRBD1 (5 bases). This CDR3 spans 14 amino acids. The germline V gene encodes CDR1 MNHEY and CDR2 SVGAGI. The V end was cut by 2 bases, the J end by 8 bases, with 15 bases between.

The chain couples TRBV6-5 to TRBJ1-2; 7 positions match TRBD1. The germline V gene encodes CDR1 MNHEY and CDR2 SVGAGI. With V trimmed by 10 bases and J by 5 bases, 10 bases remained unmatched. This CDR3 has 13 residues. The chain's CDR3 is CAIATGLGYGYTF. For the CDR3, the DNA is TGTGCCATTGCGACAGGGTTGGGATATGGCTACACCTTC.

This clone has only a few counts. The V gene is TRBV30, the J gene TRBJ1-1; D may be TRBD1 (5 bases). Trimming took 1 base from V and 1 from J, leaving 25 bases between them. Germline V gene data show CDR1 as GTSNPN and CDR2 as SVGIG (reference sequence). The CDR3 loop spans 19 amino acids. The CDR3 loop is CAWSAHRNRAIGRNTEAFF. The CDR3 DNA is TGTGCCTGGAGTGCCCACAGGAATCGCGCAATCGGGAGGAACACTGAAGCTTTCTTT.

The rearrangement joins TRBV28 to TRBJ2-1; tentative D call: TRBD1 (7 bases). The CDR3 is made up of 14 amino acids. The V end lost 7 bases, the J end lost 4 bases, and 14 bases lay between the germline ends. In germline, CDR1 is MDHEN, CDR2 SYDVKM. CDR3: CASISGGGYNEQFF. Written as DNA, the CDR3 is TGTGCCAGCATCTCAGGGGGAGGATACAATGAGCAGTTCTTC. Combining the CDR3 with reference TRBV28 and TRBJ2-1 gives the whole variable domain DVKVTQSSRYLVKRTGEKVFLECVQDMDHENMFWYRQDPGLGLRLIYFSYDVKMKEKGDIPEGYSVSREKKERFSLILESASTNQTSMYLCASISGGGYNEQFFGPGTRLTVL.

This chain connects TRBV19 to TRBJ2-7, with D possibly being TRBD2 (5 bases). The CDR3 spans 14 residues. CDR1 is LNHDA, CDR2 SQIVND, per germline (reference sequence). The V end lost 4 bases, the J end lost 2 bases, and 12 bases lay between the germline ends. The CDR3 sequence: CASSRRGVTYEQYF. The CDR3 DNA follows: TGTGCCAGTAGTAGACGGGGTGTCACCTACGAGCAGTACTTC.

V is TRBV5-1 and J is TRBJ1-5, with D maybe TRBD1 (6 bases). V was cut by 0 bases and J by 3 bases, with 19 bases left in between. Germline assignment: CDR1 SGHRS and CDR2 YFSETQ. The CDR3 has 18 residues. The CDR3 sequence is CASSLGEGEGESNQPQHF. The CDR3 nucleotides are TGCGCCAGCAGCTTGGGTGAAGGGGAGGGGGAATCCAATCAGCCCCAGCATTTT.

This chain connects TRBV5-4 to TRBJ2-5; the match to TRBD1 covers 10 bases. The CDR3 runs 14 residues. With 4 bases clipped from V and 9 bases from J, the junction kept 9 bases outside the gene matches. CDR1 is SGHNT and CDR2 is YYREEE in the germline V gene (reference sequence). The chain's CDR3 is CASSQDRGRVAQYF. Here the CDR3 DNA reads TGTGCCAGCAGCCAAGACAGGGGGCGCGTGGCCCAGTACTTC.

V and J are TRBV5-1 and TRBJ2-1, with D possibly matching TRBD2 (5 bases). The germline V gene encodes CDR1 SGHRS and CDR2 YFSETQ. Trimming left V 0 bases short and J 10 bases short, with 14 bases between. The CDR3 runs 14 residues. The CDR3 DNA is TGCGCCAGCAGCTTGGCGGGGTTGGACTCCGAGCAGTTCTTC. Translation: CASSLAGLDSEQFF.

This chain joins TRBV3-1 (or the pseudogene TRBV3-2) and TRBJ1-1; D is possibly TRBD1 (6 bases). The V end was cut by 1 base, the J end by 13 bases, with 16 bases between. Germline V gives CDR1 LGHDT, CDR2 YNNKEL (reference sequence). This CDR3 contains 13 residues. In DNA form, the CDR3 reads TGTGCCAGCAGCCAAGTGGGGGCGGGGGGACTTTTCTTT. Translated, it gives CASSQVGAGGLFF.

The chain carries TRBV3-1 (or the pseudogene TRBV3-2) and TRBJ2-1; 7 positions match TRBD1. This CDR3 comprises 14 residues. The V segment lost 3 bases and the J segment 4 bases; nucleotides outside the gene matches: 3. The germline gives CDR1 LGHDT, CDR2 YNNKEL (reference sequence). CDR3 bases: TGTGCCAGCAGCCACGGGACAGTTTACAATGAGCAGTTCTTC. It encodes CASSHGTVYNEQFF.

This chain connects TRBV6-5 to TRBJ1-6, with 10 bases fitting TRBD1. Per the germline V gene, CDR1 is MNHEY and CDR2 is SVGAGI. This CDR3 spans 15 amino acids. V lost 2 bases to trimming and J lost 8 bases; unmatched junction nucleotides: 3. CDR3 nucleotide sequence: TGTGCCAGCAGTTACCTGACAGGGGGCGATTCACCCCTCCACTTT. It codes for CASSYLTGGDSPLHF.

The rearrangement links TRBV5-6 to TRBJ2-7; no reliable D call. The CDR3 runs to 12 residues. Germline V gene lookup returns CDR1 SGHDT and CDR2 YYEEEE. Trimming took off 4 bases at V and 1 base at J, with 6 bases between the two ends. In DNA form, the CDR3 reads TGTGCCAGCAGCATCCAGTCCTACGAGCAGTACTTC. Translating gives CASSIQSYEQYF.